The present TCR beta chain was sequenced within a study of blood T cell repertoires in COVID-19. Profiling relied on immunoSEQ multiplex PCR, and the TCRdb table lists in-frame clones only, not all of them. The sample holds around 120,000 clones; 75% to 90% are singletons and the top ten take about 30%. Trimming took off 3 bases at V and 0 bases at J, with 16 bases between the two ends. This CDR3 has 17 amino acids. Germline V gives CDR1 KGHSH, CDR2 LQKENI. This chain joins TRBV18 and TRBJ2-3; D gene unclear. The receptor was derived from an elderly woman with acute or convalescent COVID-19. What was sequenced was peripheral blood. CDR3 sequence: CASSPNPDIISTDTQYF. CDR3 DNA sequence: TGTGCCAGCTCACCTAACCCTGACATAATTAGCACAGATACGCAGTATTTT.